This entry lists 16 T cell receptor beta chains sequenced from one sample in a study of cytotoxic CD8 clonotypes in ibrutinib-treated CLL. Generated by immunoSEQ multiplex PCR, the TCRdb table keeps only in-frame clones and is missing some. Of more than 200,000 clones listed, roughly 74% are singletons. The specimen was PBMCs, collected after 24 months of ibrutinib treatment. Source of these receptors: a human donor with chronic lymphocytic leukemia.

Notes on this clone: Within the sample, other DNA sequences also encode this same CDR3. The chain carries TRBV6-5 and TRBJ1-3, with D unclear. CDR3 length equals 12 residues. V was pared by 6 bases and J by 4 bases, with 7 bases between. Germline values: CDR1 MNHEY, CDR2 SVGAGI. CDR3 bases: TGTGCCAGCAGCCCTGGGGGAAACACCATATATTTT. It specifies CASSPGGNTIYF.

This clone was counted a few times. The CDR3 DNA sequence: TGTGCCAGTCAGGGGGCGCTTGGGAATCAGCCCCAGCATTTT. As protein: CASQGALGNQPQHF. The rearrangement joins TRBV2 to TRBJ1-5; 8 bases match TRBD1. CDR3 length: 14 amino acids. Trimming cost V 9 bases and J 4 bases; bases outside gene matches: 8. Germline CDR1 is SNHLY and CDR2 is FYNNEI.

The gene calls are TRBV6-5 and TRBJ1-1; D uncertain. Germline assignment: CDR1 MNHEY and CDR2 SVGAGI. Trimming took 0 bases from V and 4 from J, leaving 9 bases between them. The CDR3 contains 14 residues. Here the CDR3 DNA reads TGTGCCAGCAGTTACTCGACGGGCGTCACTGAAGCTTTCTTT. Encoded protein: CASSYSTGVTEAFF.

The chain employs TRBV4-2 and TRBJ2-7, with D possibly being TRBD1 or TRBD2 (6 bases each). The ends were cut back, 4 bases at V and 5 bases at J, with 18 bases in the middle. The CDR3 loop spans 15 amino acids. Germline CDR1 LGHNA, CDR2 YNFKEQ. CDR3 bases: TGTGCCAGCAGCCTCAATCCTCCGGGGGCTGACGAGCAGTACTTC. Protein sequence: CASSLNPPGADEQYF.

CDR3 sequence: CASSSRVWNTGELFF. For the CDR3, the DNA is TGTGCCAGCAGCTCCAGGGTTTGGAACACCGGGGAGCTGTTTTTT. The chain links TRBV7-2 to TRBJ2-2; TRBD1 might be the D (5 bases). Per the germline V gene, CDR1 is SGHTA and CDR2 is FQGNSA. V lost 4 bases to trimming and J lost 1 base, with 10 bases between them. The CDR3 covers 15 residues.

The CDR3 region is CASSQDPFDSTSMNTEAFF. The CDR3 DNA reads as TGTGCCAGCAGCCAAGACCCTTTCGACAGTACTAGTATGAACACTGAAGCTTTCTTT. The chain joins TRBV4-2 to TRBJ1-1, with D tentatively TRBD1 (5 bases). V shed 0 bases and J shed 0 bases, with 20 bases lying between them. The germline V gene has CDR1 LGHNA and CDR2 YNFKEQ. This CDR3 region has 19 residues.

CDR3 bases: TGTGCCAGTAGAACCACTTGGGGTACAACCGGGGAGCTGTTTTTT. This sequence encodes CASRTTWGTTGELFF. V usage is TRBV19 and J usage is TRBJ2-2; D uncertain. Looked up from germline, CDR1 is LNHDA and CDR2 is SQIVND (reference sequence). Deletions cut 6 bases from V and 5 bases from J, with 16 bases between. The CDR3 is 15 amino acids.

A few counts support this clone. The chain uses TRBV27 and TRBJ2-7; D might be TRBD2 (6 bases). Trimming removed 2 bases at V and 3 bases at J, with 11 bases between. Looked up from germline, CDR1 is MNHEY and CDR2 is SMNVEV (reference sequence). The CDR3 loop spans 14 amino acids. The CDR3 nucleotides are TGTGCCAGCAGTTTAGTGGCGGGACTCTACGAGCAGTACTTC. Protein sequence: CASSLVAGLYEQYF.

The chain has TRBV13 and TRBJ2-1; TRBD1 might be the D (6 bases). V was cut by 1 base and J by 4 bases, with 20 bases left in between. The CDR3 is 18 residues long. Germline V CDR1 and CDR2: PRHDT, FYEKMQ (reference sequence). Here the CDR3 reads CASSLDNPAGEKYNEQFF. In DNA form, the CDR3 reads TGTGCCAGCAGCTTAGACAACCCGGCAGGGGAGAAGTACAATGAGCAGTTCTTC.

This clone was seen only once. The chain recombines TRBV27 with TRBJ2-3; the D is unclear. V lost 5 bases and J lost 3, with 15 bases in between. The CDR3 is 15 amino acids. Looked up from germline, CDR1 is MNHEY and CDR2 is SMNVEV (reference sequence). CDR3 sequence (DNA): TGTGCCAGCAGTCCACTCCTCGGAATTACAGATACGCAGTATTTT. Protein: CASSPLLGITDTQYF.

This chain connects TRBV19 to TRBJ1-5, with 7 nucleotides matching TRBD1. The ends lost 1 base at V and 6 bases at J; junction bases unmatched: 6. Per the germline V gene, CDR1 is LNHDA and CDR2 is SQIVND (reference sequence). This CDR3 is 15 amino acids long. The CDR3 loop reads CASSIGQGGLQPQHF. The CDR3 DNA sequence: TGTGCCAGTAGTATAGGGCAGGGGGGTCTTCAGCCCCAGCATTTT.

The chain is built from TRBV7-2 and TRBJ2-7, with 9 positions matching TRBD1. The CDR3 loop spans 17 amino acids. V was pared by 4 bases and J by 5 bases, with 15 bases of the junction left unmatched. CDR1 SGHTA and CDR2 FQGNSA come from the germline V gene. This chain's CDR3 is CASSSRTGALSGDEQYF. The CDR3 bases are TGTGCCAGCAGCTCCCGGACAGGGGCGCTCTCGGGAGACGAGCAGTACTTC. The full variable domain, with the rest looked up from reference TRBV7-2 and TRBJ2-7, is GAGVSQSPSNKVTEKGKDVELRCDPISGHTALYWYRQSLGQGLEFLIYFQGNSAPDKSGLPSDRFSAERTGGSVSTLTIQRTQQEDSAVYLCASSSRTGALSGDEQYFGPGTRLTVT.

This chain joins TRBV7-9 and TRBJ1-1; no reliable D call. Germline values: CDR1 SEHNR, CDR2 FQNEAQ (reference sequence). Trimming stripped 5 bases from V and 11 bases from J, with 12 bases between. This CDR3 region has 11 residues. The CDR3 loop is CASSPVRIAFF. For the CDR3, the DNA is TGTGCCAGCAGCCCAGTTCGTATCGCTTTCTTT.

The rearrangement uses TRBV6-5 and TRBJ1-1, with TRBD1 matching 7 bases. V lost 5 bases and J lost 1; bases outside the gene matches: 7. This CDR3 is 15 amino acids long. Germline V lookup: CDR1 MNHEY, CDR2 SVGAGI. The DNA of the CDR3 is TGTGCCAGCAGTAAGACAGGGCTTTCGAACACTGAAGCTTTCTTT. Its translation is CASSKTGLSNTEAFF.

V gene TRBV27 combines with J gene TRBJ2-7; possible D gene TRBD1, 6 bases. Germline V lookup: CDR1 MNHEY, CDR2 SMNVEV (reference sequence). The CDR3 length is 13 residues. Trimming left V 6 bases short and J 6 bases short, with 15 bases between. The CDR3 bases are TGTGCCAGCAGCTCCGCACAGGGCGGCGAGCAGTACTTC. Protein sequence: CASSSAQGGEQYF.

This chain joins TRBV4-1 and TRBJ2-5; no firm D call. The CDR3 consists of 15 residues. Germline V gene sequence: CDR1 MGHRA, CDR2 YSYEKL. With 0 bases removed from V and 6 bases from J, the gap between germline ends came to 14 bases. The CDR3 DNA reads as TGCGCCAGCAGCCAAGACGGCTCGCACCCCCAGACCCAGTACTTC. Encoded protein: CASSQDGSHPQTQYF.